These 14 T cell receptor beta chains were all obtained from the same sample, sequenced in a study of blood T cell repertoires in COVID-19. Data came from immunoSEQ multiplex PCR; TCRdb stores just in-frame clones and leaves some out. The data show almost 95,000 clones, with 87% seen just once and 15% to 20% held by the top ten. Material: peripheral blood. Receptors were obtained from a woman aged 55-75 years with COVID-19, enrolled during active disease.

The V and J genes are TRBV27 and TRBJ2-1; 8 bases match TRBD2. V gave up 5 bases and J gave up 4 bases; unmatched junction bases: 13. The CDR3 extends over 17 amino acids. In germline, CDR1 is MNHEY, CDR2 SMNVEV (reference sequence). In DNA, the CDR3 is TGTGCCAGCAGTGCCACGCCTCTAGCGGGCAAATACAATGAGCAGTTCTTC. Its translation is CASSATPLAGKYNEQFF.

This chain links TRBV7-2 with TRBJ2-7; 9 bases line up with TRBD2. Looked up from germline, CDR1 is SGHTA and CDR2 is FQGNSA. The junction had 8 bases not matched to a gene; V was cut back by 5 bases and J by 0 bases. The CDR3 is 16 amino acids. The CDR3 region has the DNA TGTGCCAGCAGCCCGGTAGCGGGGGCCCTCTCCTACGAGCAGTACTTC. Encoded protein: CASSPVAGALSYEQYF. Based on the CDR3 plus reference TRBV7-2 and TRBJ2-7, the full variable domain is GAGVSQSPSNKVTEKGKDVELRCDPISGHTALYWYRQSLGQGLEFLIYFQGNSAPDKSGLPSDRFSAERTGGSVSTLTIQRTQQEDSAVYLCASSPVAGALSYEQYFGPGTRLTVT.

This rearrangement joins TRBV27 to TRBJ1-6; D is perhaps TRBD1 (5 bases). Between the trimmed V and J ends, which lost 2 bases and 7 bases, there was a span of 15 bases. From germline, CDR1 is MNHEY and CDR2 SMNVEV (reference sequence). This CDR3 is 16 amino acids long. CDR3 residues: CASSLRTPPQNSPLHF. The CDR3 coding sequence is TGTGCCAGCAGTTTAAGGACACCCCCGCAAAATTCACCCCTCCACTTT.

The J gene is TRBJ2-1, the V gene TRBV5-1, with 9 bases that match TRBD1. V lost 0 bases, J lost 2 bases, and 0 bases stayed unmatched. CDR1 and CDR2 (germline): SGHRS, YFSETQ. The CDR3 runs to 15 residues. The CDR3 spells CASSLGTGAYNEQFF. The CDR3 DNA reads TGCGCCAGCAGCTTGGGGACAGGGGCCTACAATGAGCAGTTCTTC.

The chain uses TRBV6-6 and TRBJ2-4; TRBD2 is a possible D gene (7 bases). Germline V lookup: CDR1 MNHNY, CDR2 SVGAGI (reference sequence). This CDR3 spans 15 amino acids. V lost 0 bases and J 6 bases, leaving 12 bases between the germline ends. In DNA form, the CDR3 reads TGTGCCAGCAGTTACTCCCAGGGGAGGGGAAACATTCAGTACTTC. It is translated as CASSYSQGRGNIQYF.

The rearrangement links TRBV30 to TRBJ2-1; 7 nucleotides agree with TRBD1. The CDR3 has 11 residues. Germline lookup yields CDR1 GTSNPN and CDR2 SVGIG (reference sequence). Germline trimming cut 5 bases from V and 14 bases from J; bases unmatched to any gene: 9. The CDR3 spells CAWGARGYKFF. In DNA, the CDR3 is TGTGCCTGGGGAGCCAGGGGGTATAAGTTCTTC.

This clone showed up just a few times. This chain uses TRBV6-6 with TRBJ1-4; 12 bases are a match to TRBD1. The V gene's germline CDR1 is MNHNY and CDR2 SVGAGI (reference sequence). The CDR3 extends over 19 amino acids. The junction had 13 bases not matched to a gene; V was cut back by 5 bases and J by 3 bases. CDR3 coding DNA: TGTGCCAGCAGTCCGAACCCGGGACAGGGGGCGGGTGCTAATGAAAAACTGTTTTTT. Translating gives CASSPNPGQGAGANEKLFF.

The chain links TRBV6-4 to TRBJ1-1, with 8 bases lining up with TRBD1. With V trimmed by 6 bases and J by 3 bases, 6 bases remained unmatched. CDR1 MRHNA and CDR2 SNTAGT come from the germline V gene. The CDR3 runs to 14 residues. The CDR3 DNA reads as TGTGCCAGCAGCGAGAACAGGGGGGACACTGAAGCTTTCTTT. It encodes CASSENRGDTEAFF.

The CDR3 bases are TGTGCCAGCAGCGCCCAACAGGGGGCCGGCACTGAAGCTTTCTTT. Encoded protein: CASSAQQGAGTEAFF. V gene TRBV28 combines with J gene TRBJ1-1; 9 nucleotides agree with TRBD1. CDR3 length: 15 residues. Germline assignment: CDR1 MDHEN and CDR2 SYDVKM. J lost 4 bases, V lost 6 bases, and 9 bases had no gene match.

The J gene is TRBJ1-6, the V gene TRBV11-2; D is possibly TRBD1 (5 bases). Germline lookup yields CDR1 SGHAT and CDR2 FQNNGV. V gave up 5 bases and J gave up 17 bases, with 16 bases separating them. The length of the CDR3 is 12 residues. CDR3 DNA: TGTGCCAGCAGCCCGCCCCAGGGCCAGGTCCACTTT. This sequence encodes CASSPPQGQVHF.

The V and J genes are TRBV30 and TRBJ2-3, with a possible D match to TRBD1 (5 bases). There are 13 residues in the CDR3. Between the trimmed V and J ends, which lost 1 base and 4 bases, there was a span of 9 bases. Looked up from germline, CDR1 is GTSNPN and CDR2 is SVGIG (reference sequence). The CDR3 bases are TGTGCCTGGAGTGCGGGCAGGGCAGATACGCAGTATTTT. Translating gives CAWSAGRADTQYF. The full variable domain, rest sourced from reference TRBV30 and TRBJ2-3, is SQTIHQWPATLVQPVGSPLSLECTVEGTSNPNLYWYRQAAGRGLQLLFYSVGIGQISSEVPQNLSASRPQDRQFILSSKKLLLSDSGFYLCAWSAGRADTQYFGPGTRLTVL.

The chain couples TRBV9 to TRBJ2-7, with D uncertain. Trimming removed 0 bases from V and 3 bases from J, with 10 bases in between. The CDR3 loop spans 14 amino acids. From germline, CDR1 is SGDLS and CDR2 YYNGEE. CDR3 in amino acids: CASSVGAPFYEQYF. The DNA of the CDR3 is TGTGCCAGCAGCGTAGGGGCCCCCTTCTACGAGCAGTACTTC.

The genes are TRBV9 and TRBJ1-2; 8 bases fit TRBD1. Germline V gene lookup returns CDR1 SGDLS and CDR2 YYNGEE. V was clipped by 4 bases and J by 4 bases; unmatched bases: 6. The CDR3 is 14 amino acids. DNA of the CDR3: TGTGCCAGCAGCCTAAGGACAGGGAGCTATGGCTACACCTTC. Protein sequence: CASSLRTGSYGYTF.

The J gene is TRBJ1-2, the V gene TRBV30; D is perhaps TRBD1 (6 bases). CDR3 length equals 13 residues. Germline CDR1 reads GTSNPN; CDR2 reads SVGIG (reference sequence). The germline V and J ends were trimmed by 4 bases and 4 bases, with 13 bases remaining between them. The CDR3 coding sequence is TGTGCCTGGACATCACAGGGAAGCTATGGCTACACCTTC. Translating it yields CAWTSQGSYGYTF.